This T cell receptor (beta chain) stems from a study of OX40 agonist ivuxolimab in advanced cancers. Study-wide background: Ivuxolimab, an agonist antibody against OX40 (CD134), was given to patients.

The CDR3 runs 17 residues. Germline lookup yields CDR1 PRHDT and CDR2 FYEKMQ (reference sequence). Unmatched junction bases numbered 3, after V lost 3 bases and J lost 2 bases. Clones were read by immunoSEQ multiplex PCR, and TCRdb kept only the in-frame ones, dropping some. The sample records some 70,000 clones, just over 85% being singletons. Findings of the study overall: Expanded clones tended on average to be more numerous among CD8+ T cells than CD4+.

For this clone: Its target is not known.

This rearrangement joins TRBV13 to TRBJ2-3; TRBD2 matches at 15 bases. The receptor's source is an adult with an advanced solid tumor such as melanoma, head and neck, liver or kidney cancer. The source was CD4+ or CD8+ T cells sorted from blood, collected in a trial of the OX40 agonist ivuxolimab. As DNA, the CDR3 is TGTGCCAGCAGCTTCGGGACTAGCGGGGGGAACACAGATACGCAGTATTTT. Translation gives CASSFGTSGGNTDTQYF.